The 18 T cell receptor beta chains given below trace back to one sample, sequenced in a study of T cell responses to AZD1222 COVID-19 vaccine. The assay was immunoSEQ multiplex PCR, and TCRdb's table has in-frame clones only and misses some. The sample consists of 90,000 to 95,000 clones, around nine tenths of them appearing once. The specimen comprised peripheral blood, sampled on day 0 of AZD1222 vaccination. The origin of the receptors is an adult in good health.

The J gene is TRBJ2-1, the V gene TRBV2, with 8 bases lining up with TRBD2. The length of the CDR3 is 14 residues. After removal of 6 bases from V and 7 bases from J, the junction contained 8 bases not matched to a gene. Germline CDR1 is SNHLY and CDR2 is FYNNEI. CDR3 coding DNA: TGTGCCAGCAGGCCTAGCGGGCGAGAAAATGAGCAGTTCTTC. Amino acid sequence: CASRPSGRENEQFF.

V and J are TRBV28 and TRBJ1-2, with 7 nucleotides matching TRBD1. The CDR3 runs 16 residues. The V segment lost 7 bases and the J segment 4 bases; nucleotides outside the gene matches: 15. Germline V gene sequence: CDR1 MDHEN, CDR2 SYDVKM. CDR3 residues: CASTPGGGGGGYGYTF. As DNA, the CDR3 is TGTGCCAGCACCCCAGGGGGGGGAGGGGGCGGCTATGGCTACACCTTC.

V gene TRBV28 combines with J gene TRBJ2-7, with TRBD1 as a possible D gene (6 bases). V lost 7 bases and J 1 base, leaving 11 bases between the germline ends. The germline gives CDR1 MDHEN, CDR2 SYDVKM. This CDR3 comprises 13 residues. The CDR3 region is CASTSGQSYEQYF. The CDR3 DNA reads TGTGCCAGCACCTCCGGACAGTCCTACGAGCAGTACTTC.

The chain uses TRBV10-3 and TRBJ2-7; D is undetermined. V was cut by 2 bases and J by 0 bases, with 5 bases left in between. There are 13 residues in the CDR3. Germline-derived CDR1 and CDR2 are ENHRY and SYGVKD. The CDR3 DNA follows: TGTGCCATCAGTGAGGCAGGCTCCTACGAGCAGTACTTC. This gives the protein CAISEAGSYEQYF.

The genes are TRBV13 and TRBJ1-3, with D perhaps matching TRBD1 (6 bases). CDR1 is PRHDT and CDR2 is FYEKMQ in the germline V gene (reference sequence). The CDR3 sequence is 15 residues long. V was pared by 3 bases and J by 0 bases, with 9 bases between. The CDR3 DNA is TGTGCCAGCAGCTTGGGGGACAACTCTGGAAACACCATATATTTT. Its translation: CASSLGDNSGNTIYF.

The chain has TRBV2 and TRBJ1-1; D perhaps matches TRBD1 (5 bases). The ends were cut back, 4 bases at V and 5 bases at J, with 8 bases in the middle. Germline lookup yields CDR1 SNHLY and CDR2 FYNNEI. The CDR3 sequence is 12 residues long. The CDR3 loop is CASSVGGTEAFF. The CDR3 DNA follows: TGTGCCAGCAGTGTGGGGGGGACTGAAGCTTTCTTT.

This sequence joins TRBV11-1 and TRBJ1-1, with D perhaps matching TRBD1 (5 bases). The CDR3 is 14 residues long. V was clipped by 2 bases and J by 4 bases, with 11 bases between them. Germline V gene sequence: CDR1 SGHAT, CDR2 FQDESV (reference sequence). The CDR3 protein is CASSLWGAGTEAFF. In nucleotides, the CDR3 is TGTGCCAGCAGCTTATGGGGCGCGGGCACTGAAGCTTTCTTT.

This chain connects TRBV10-3 to TRBJ1-1; possible D gene TRBD1, 5 bases. The germline V gene has CDR1 ENHRY and CDR2 SYGVKD. This CDR3 has 16 residues. With 4 bases removed from V and 1 base from J, the gap between germline ends came to 16 bases. The CDR3 loop is CAISGGTYEGNTEAFF. The CDR3 DNA follows: TGTGCCATCAGTGGGGGGACGTACGAGGGGAACACTGAAGCTTTCTTT.

To note about this clone: Other DNA variants within this sample encode the same CDR3. The genes are TRBV7-2 and TRBJ2-7; D unclear. CDR1 is SGHTA and CDR2 is FQGNSA in the germline V gene. V was clipped by 4 bases and J by 4 bases, with 11 bases between them. The CDR3 runs to 13 residues. CDR3 sequence reads: CASSSRRAYEQYF. The CDR3 region has the DNA TGTGCCAGCAGCTCCCGACGGGCTTACGAGCAGTACTTC.

The rearrangement links TRBV19 to TRBJ2-1; D is unclear. The germline V gene has CDR1 LNHDA and CDR2 SQIVND (reference sequence). CDR3 size: 13 residues. Between the trimmed V and J ends, which lost 6 bases and 2 bases, there was a span of 8 bases. The DNA of the CDR3 is TGTGCCAGTAGCCATCCAACCTACAATGAGCAGTTCTTC. Encoded protein: CASSHPTYNEQFF.

The V and J genes are TRBV9 and TRBJ1-3; D is unresolved. CDR1 and CDR2 (germline): SGDLS, YYNGEE. V lost 9 bases, J lost 3 bases, and 10 bases lay in between. This CDR3 is 12 amino acids long. The CDR3 loop reads CATREVGNTIYF. CDR3 DNA sequence: TGTGCCACGAGGGAGGTTGGAAACACCATATATTTT.

The V gene is TRBV5-1, the J gene TRBJ1-3, with D unresolved. The CDR3 runs 15 residues. CDR1 is SGHRS, CDR2 YFSETQ, per germline. V was trimmed by 3 bases and J by 0 bases, leaving 10 bases between them. CDR3 protein: CASSYGDLSGNTIYF. In DNA form, the CDR3 reads TGCGCCAGCAGCTACGGGGATCTCTCTGGAAACACCATATATTTT.

This rearrangement joins TRBV6-5 to TRBJ2-7; the D is unclear. CDR3 length: 14 residues. Trimming took 3 bases from V and 3 from J, leaving 12 bases between them. CDR1 is MNHEY, CDR2 SVGAGI, per germline. The CDR3 here is CASSYSTTRYEQYF. The DNA for the CDR3 is TGTGCCAGCAGTTATTCTACAACTCGCTACGAGCAGTACTTC.

This sequence joins TRBV9 and TRBJ2-1; D may be TRBD2 (5 bases). With 0 bases removed from V and 2 bases from J, the gap between germline ends came to 12 bases. There are 16 residues in the CDR3. Germline V gene lookup returns CDR1 SGDLS and CDR2 YYNGEE. CDR3 sequence: CASSVGRSSAYNEQFF. DNA of the CDR3: TGTGCCAGCAGCGTAGGAAGGAGTAGCGCCTACAATGAGCAGTTCTTC.

V and J are TRBV5-6 and TRBJ2-7; 9 positions agree with TRBD2. The CDR3 covers 18 residues. Germline assignment: CDR1 SGHDT and CDR2 YYEEEE. Trimming removed 1 base from V and 6 bases from J; junction bases left unmatched: 17. CDR3 sequence reads: CASSLYPLAGTLRGEQYF. DNA of the CDR3: TGTGCCAGCAGCTTGTACCCCCTAGCGGGAACCTTACGTGGCGAGCAGTACTTC. The full variable domain, its missing parts supplied by reference TRBV5-6 and TRBJ2-7, is DAGVTQSPTHLIKTRGQQVTLRCSPKSGHDTVSWYQQALGQGPQFIFQYYEEEERQRGNFPDRFSGHQFPNYSSELNVNALLLGDSALYLCASSLYPLAGTLRGEQYFGPGTRLTVT.

The chain is built from TRBV5-1 and TRBJ2-1; D gene ambiguous. Germline CDR1 and CDR2: SGHRS and YFSETQ. The CDR3 is 15 residues long. V was cut by 4 bases and J by 3 bases, with 14 bases left in between. CDR3 sequence: CASSPTSTSYNEQFF. The CDR3 region has the DNA TGCGCCAGCAGCCCGACGTCCACCAGCTACAATGAGCAGTTCTTC. The full variable domain, completed using reference TRBV5-1 and TRBJ2-1, is KAGVTQTPRYLIKTRGQQVTLSCSPISGHRSVSWYQQTPGQGLQFLFEYFSETQRNKGNFPGRFSGRQFSNSRSEMNVSTLELGDSALYLCASSPTSTSYNEQFFGPGTRLTVL.

This chain links TRBV5-4 with TRBJ1-3; D uncertain. Trimming cost V 0 bases and J 0 bases, with 7 bases left between them. The CDR3 is 15 residues long. The V gene's germline CDR1 is SGHNT and CDR2 YYREEE (reference sequence). The CDR3 sequence is CASSLAGLSGNTIYF. The CDR3 DNA follows: TGTGCCAGCAGCTTGGCTGGCCTCTCTGGAAACACCATATATTTT.

This sequence joins TRBV19 and TRBJ2-2, with 8 bases lining up with TRBD1. After removal of 8 bases from V and 1 base from J, the junction contained 6 bases not matched to a gene. The CDR3 has 15 amino acids. In germline, CDR1 is LNHDA, CDR2 SQIVND (reference sequence). The CDR3: CASGRGTGNTGELFF. DNA of the CDR3: TGTGCCAGTGGACGAGGGACAGGGAACACCGGGGAGCTGTTTTTT.